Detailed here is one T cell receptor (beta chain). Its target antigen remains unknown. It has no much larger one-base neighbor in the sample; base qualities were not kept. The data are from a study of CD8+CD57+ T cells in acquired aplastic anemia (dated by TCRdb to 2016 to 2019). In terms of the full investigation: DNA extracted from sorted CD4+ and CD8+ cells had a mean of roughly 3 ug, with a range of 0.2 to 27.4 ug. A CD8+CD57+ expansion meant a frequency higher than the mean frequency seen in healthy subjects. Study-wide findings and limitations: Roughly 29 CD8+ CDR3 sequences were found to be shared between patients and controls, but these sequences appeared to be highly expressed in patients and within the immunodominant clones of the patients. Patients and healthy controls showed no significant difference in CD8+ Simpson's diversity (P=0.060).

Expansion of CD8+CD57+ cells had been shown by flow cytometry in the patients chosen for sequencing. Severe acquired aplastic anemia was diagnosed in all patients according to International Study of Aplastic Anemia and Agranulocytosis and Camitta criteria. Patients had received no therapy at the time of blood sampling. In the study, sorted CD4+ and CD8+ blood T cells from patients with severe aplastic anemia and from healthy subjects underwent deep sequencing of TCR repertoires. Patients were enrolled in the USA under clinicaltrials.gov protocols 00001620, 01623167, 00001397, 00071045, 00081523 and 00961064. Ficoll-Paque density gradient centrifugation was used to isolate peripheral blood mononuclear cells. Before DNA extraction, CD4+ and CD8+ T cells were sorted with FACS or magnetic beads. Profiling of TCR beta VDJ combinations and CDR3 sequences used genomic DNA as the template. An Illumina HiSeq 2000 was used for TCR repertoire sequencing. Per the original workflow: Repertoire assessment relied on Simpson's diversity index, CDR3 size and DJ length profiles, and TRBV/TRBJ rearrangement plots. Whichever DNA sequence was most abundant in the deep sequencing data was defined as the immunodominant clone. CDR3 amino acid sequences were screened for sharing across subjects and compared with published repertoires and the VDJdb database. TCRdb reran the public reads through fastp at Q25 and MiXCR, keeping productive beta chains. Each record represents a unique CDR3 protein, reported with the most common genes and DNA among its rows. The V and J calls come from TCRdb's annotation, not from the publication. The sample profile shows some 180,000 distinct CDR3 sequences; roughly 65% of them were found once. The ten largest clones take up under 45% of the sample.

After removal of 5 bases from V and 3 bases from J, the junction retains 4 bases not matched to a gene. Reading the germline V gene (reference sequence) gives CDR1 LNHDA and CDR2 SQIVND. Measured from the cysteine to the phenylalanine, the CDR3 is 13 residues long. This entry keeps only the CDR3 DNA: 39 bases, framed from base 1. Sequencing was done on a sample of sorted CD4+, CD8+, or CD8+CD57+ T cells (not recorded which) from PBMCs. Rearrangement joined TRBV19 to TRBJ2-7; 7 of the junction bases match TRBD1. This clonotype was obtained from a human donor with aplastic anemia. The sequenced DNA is TGTGCCAGTAGTGAAAGGGGGCACTACGAGCAGTACTTC. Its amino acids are CASSERGHYEQYF.